The 13 T cell receptor beta chains below were found in one sample sequenced in a study of T cells after yellow fever vaccination. From the 5' RACE reads, TCRdb called clonotypes with MiXCR, one entry per CDR3 protein. The profile shows about 340,000 distinct CDR3 sequences, under 15% of them singletons. The sequencing used CD4+ T cells sorted from PBMCs, collected 15 days after the yellow fever booster vaccination. Receptor source: a man between 18 and 29 years old who received the YFV17D yellow fever vaccine.

DNA of the CDR3: TGCGCCAGCAGCCAAGATCCGCTTAGCACAGATACGCAGTATTTT. It translates to CASSQDPLSTDTQYF. The chain uses TRBV4-3 and TRBJ2-3; D gene ambiguous. Germline CDR1 and CDR2: LGHNA and YSLEER. V lost 0 bases and J 0 bases, leaving 7 bases between the germline ends. This CDR3 has 15 residues.

This chain joins TRBV5-1 and TRBJ2-3; TRBD2 matches 9 bases. The junction had 5 bases not matched to a gene; V was cut back by 0 bases and J by 6 bases. The CDR3 has 15 residues. Looked up from germline, CDR1 is SGHRS and CDR2 is YFSETQ. This CDR3 is CASSLGLAAWDTQYF. In DNA form, the CDR3 reads TGCGCCAGCAGCTTGGGACTAGCGGCTTGGGATACGCAGTATTTT.

The chain has TRBV27 and TRBJ2-1, with D perhaps being TRBD1 or TRBD2 (6 bases each). Deletions cut 1 base from V and 4 bases from J, with 14 bases between. The CDR3 is 16 amino acids. Germline CDR1 reads MNHEY; CDR2 reads SMNVEV (reference sequence). CDR3 DNA sequence: TGTGCCAGCAGTTTATTAGTTCAGGGGACTTACAATGAGCAGTTCTTC. Translated, it gives CASSLLVQGTYNEQFF.

This clonotype has just a few counts. The rearrangement joins TRBV20-1 to TRBJ1-2; a possible D gene is TRBD1 (6 bases). V was trimmed by 6 bases and J by 6 bases, leaving 20 bases between them. Germline lookup yields CDR1 DFQATT and CDR2 SNEGSKA (reference sequence). This CDR3 contains 14 residues. This CDR3 reads CSAFRREGGDGYTF. The CDR3 DNA reads TGCAGTGCCTTCCGAAGGGAGGGGGGCGATGGCTACACCTTC.

This clonotype was counted ten times or more. This chain uses TRBV10-3 with TRBJ2-2, with D hard to call. Germline V lookup: CDR1 ENHRY, CDR2 SYGVKD. V was clipped by 0 bases and J by 0 bases, with 8 bases between them. The CDR3 is made up of 16 amino acids. The CDR3 DNA reads TGTGCCATCAGTGAGTCTTCGGGTACGAACACCGGGGAGCTGTTTTTT. Translated, it gives CAISESSGTNTGELFF.

This clonotype was seen ten or more times. The V call is TRBV6-5, the J call TRBJ2-3, with D possibly TRBD2 on 6 matching bases. V was trimmed by 2 bases and J by 0 bases, leaving 6 bases between them. CDR3 length: 14 amino acids. CDR1 is MNHEY, CDR2 SVGAGI, per germline. The CDR3 nucleotides are TGTGCCAGCAGTTACCTAGCGAGCACAGATACGCAGTATTTT. As protein: CASSYLASTDTQYF.

This clonotype was seen ten or more times. The chain carries TRBV5-1 and TRBJ2-1; TRBD1 matches 7 bases. The length of the CDR3 is 15 residues. Germline V CDR1 and CDR2: SGHRS, YFSETQ. Trimming took 4 bases from V and 3 from J; bases not matched to a gene: 7. CDR3 residues: CASSRGGPGYNEQFF. In DNA form, the CDR3 reads TGCGCCAGCAGCCGAGGGGGCCCAGGCTACAATGAGCAGTTCTTC.

This clonotype has ten or more counts. The rearrangement uses TRBV18 and TRBJ1-6; D unresolved. Trimming cost V 6 bases and J 7 bases, with 13 bases left between them. This CDR3 is built from 14 residues. The germline CDR1 and CDR2 sequences are KGHSH and LQKENI. The CDR3 here is CASSSASTNSPLHF. The CDR3 nucleotides read TGTGCCAGCTCGAGTGCGTCTACCAATTCACCCCTCCACTTT.

This clonotype was detected ten times or more. The chain joins TRBV12-3 or TRBV12-4 to TRBJ2-3; D might be TRBD1 (7 bases). The V end was cut by 8 bases, the J end by 4 bases, with 16 bases between. The CDR3 totals 14 residues. The DNA of the CDR3 is TGTGCCAGCGGACTACAGGGGCAGGCAGATACGCAGTATTTT. Its translation: CASGLQGQADTQYF.

This clonotype was observed a handful of times. The gene calls are TRBV20-1 and TRBJ2-3; 13 bases match TRBD2. Germline assignment: CDR1 DFQATT and CDR2 SNEGSKA (reference sequence). The CDR3 extends over 16 amino acids. V shed 5 bases and J 1 base; nucleotides not matched to a gene: 6. The CDR3 sequence: CSAQLAGGPGTDTQYF. The CDR3 nucleotides read TGCAGTGCTCAACTAGCGGGGGGGCCCGGCACAGATACGCAGTATTTT.

The chain uses TRBV7-2 and TRBJ2-5; tentative D call: TRBD2 (6 bases). This CDR3 spans 14 amino acids. CDR1 and CDR2 from the germline V gene are SGHTA and FQGNSA. The germline V and J ends were trimmed by 5 bases and 1 base, with 11 bases remaining between them. In nucleotides, the CDR3 is TGTGCCAGCAGCAAACGAGCGGGCCAAGAGACCCAGTACTTC. Translated, it gives CASSKRAGQETQYF.

This clonotype has more than one count but fewer than ten. The gene calls are TRBV7-2 and TRBJ2-7, with a tentative D call TRBD1 (6 bases). The CDR3 covers 14 residues. The germline V gene encodes CDR1 SGHTA and CDR2 FQGNSA. Trimming shortened V by 4 bases and J by 0 bases, and 10 bases separated the two germline ends. The CDR3 is CASSSPTGSYEQYF. CDR3 sequence (DNA): TGTGCCAGCAGCTCCCCGACAGGCTCCTACGAGCAGTACTTC.

This clonotype has a handful of counts. V is TRBV12-3 or TRBV12-4 and J is TRBJ2-3; 7 bases fit TRBD1. J was trimmed by 3 bases and V by 5 bases; bases with no gene match: 5. The CDR3 contains 14 residues. CDR3 nucleotide sequence: TGTGCCAGCAGTCCACAGGGACAGACAGATACGCAGTATTTT. It specifies CASSPQGQTDTQYF.